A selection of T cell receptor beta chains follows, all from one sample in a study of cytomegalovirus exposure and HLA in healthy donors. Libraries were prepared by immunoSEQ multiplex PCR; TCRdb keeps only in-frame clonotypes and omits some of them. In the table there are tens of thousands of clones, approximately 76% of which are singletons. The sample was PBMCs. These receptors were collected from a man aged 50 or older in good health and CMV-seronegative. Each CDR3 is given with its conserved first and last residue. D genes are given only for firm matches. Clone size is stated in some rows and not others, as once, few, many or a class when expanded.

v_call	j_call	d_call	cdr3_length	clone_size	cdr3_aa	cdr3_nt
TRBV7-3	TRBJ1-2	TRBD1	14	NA	CASSSGRTGPGYTF	TGTGCCAGCAGCTCAGGGCGGACAGGGCCCGGCTACACCTTC
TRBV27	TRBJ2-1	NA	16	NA	CASSWPGRHRHNGQFF	TGTGCCAGCAGTTGGCCGGGGAGGCACCGGCATAATGGGCAGTTCTTC
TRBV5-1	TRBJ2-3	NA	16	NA	CASSLVIARGADTQYF	TGCGCCAGCAGCTTGGTGATTGCCAGGGGTGCAGATACGCAGTATTTT
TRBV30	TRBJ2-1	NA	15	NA	CVSSWGGAQHNEQFF	TGTGTCTCGTCGTGGGGGGGGGCCCAACACAATGAGCAGTTCTTC
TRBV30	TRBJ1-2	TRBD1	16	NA	CAWSANRPDRGYGYTF	TGTGCCTGGAGTGCGAATCGGCCGGACAGGGGCTATGGCTACACCTTC
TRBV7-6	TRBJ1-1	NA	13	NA	CASSLSTATEAFF	TGTGCCAGCAGCTTATCGACAGCCACTGAAGCTTTCTTT
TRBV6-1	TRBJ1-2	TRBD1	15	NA	CASSEAGGANYGYTF	TGTGCCAGCAGTGAGGCAGGGGGCGCAAACTATGGCTACACCTTC
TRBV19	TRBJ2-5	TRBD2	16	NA	CASSTVGTSGAKSQYF	TGTGCCAGTAGTACGGTTGGTACTAGCGGGGCCAAGTCCCAGTACTTC
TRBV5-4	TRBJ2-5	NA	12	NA	CASSAASETQYF	TGTGCCAGCAGCGCCGCGTCGGAGACCCAGTACTTC
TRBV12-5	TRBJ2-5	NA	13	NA	CASEGGFEETQYF	TGTGCTAGTGAAGGGGGTTTTGAGGAGACCCAGTACTTC
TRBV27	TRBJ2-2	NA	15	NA	CASSLIKHRGGELFF	TGTGCCAGCAGTTTGATCAAACATCGGGGCGGGGAGCTGTTTTTT
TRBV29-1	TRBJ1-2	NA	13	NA	CSVGVGVGYGYTF	TGCAGCGTTGGGGTCGGGGTCGGGTATGGCTACACCTTC
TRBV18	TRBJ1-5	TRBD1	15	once	CASSPRADRGQPQHF	TGTGCCAGCTCACCACGAGCGGACAGGGGTCAGCCCCAGCATTTT
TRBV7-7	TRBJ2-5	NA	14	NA	CASSLPGNQETQYF	TGTGCTAGCAGCTTGCCCGGGAACCAAGAGACCCAGTACTTC
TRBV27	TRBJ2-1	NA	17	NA	CASSLLGGASSYNEQFF	TGTGCCAGCAGTTTGCTCGGCGGGGCCAGCTCCTACAATGAGCAGTTCTTC
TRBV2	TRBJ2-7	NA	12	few	CASSQNTYEQYF	TGTGCCAGCAGTCAAAACACCTACGAGCAGTACTTC
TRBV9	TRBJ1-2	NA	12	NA	CASRSGTWGYTF	TGTGCCAGCAGGTCCGGGACTTGGGGCTACACCTTC
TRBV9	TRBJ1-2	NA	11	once	CASSPALRFSF	TGTGCCAGCAGCCCCGCTTTGCGTTTTTCCTTC
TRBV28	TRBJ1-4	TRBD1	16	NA	CASSTPGGTANEKLFF	TGTGCCAGCAGTACCCCGGGGGGGACAGCTAATGAAAAACTGTTTTTT
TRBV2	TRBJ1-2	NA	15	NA	CASSETVPSYYGYTF	TGTGCCAGCAGTGAGACAGTCCCGTCCTACTATGGCTACACCTTC
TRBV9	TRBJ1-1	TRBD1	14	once	CASSPGGVNTEAFF	TGTGCCAGCAGCCCAGGGGGAGTGAACACTGAAGCTTTCTTT
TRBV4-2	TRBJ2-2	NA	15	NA	CASSQDWGQAGELFF	TGTGCCAGCAGCCAAGATTGGGGGCAGGCCGGGGAGCTGTTTTTT
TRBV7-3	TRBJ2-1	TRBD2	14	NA	CASSLGSGGRRRFF	TGTGCCAGCAGCTTAGGTAGCGGGGGGAGGAGGCGGTTCTTC
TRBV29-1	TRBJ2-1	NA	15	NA	CSVGSAGGSYNEQFF	TGCAGCGTTGGGAGTGCCGGGGGCTCCTACAATGAGCAGTTCTTC
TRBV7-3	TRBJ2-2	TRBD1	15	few	CSSSLTTGGSGELFF	TGTTCCAGCAGCTTAACGACAGGGGGCAGCGGGGAGCTGTTTTTT
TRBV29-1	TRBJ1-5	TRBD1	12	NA	CSVGQGGQPQHF	TGCAGCGTGGGACAGGGAGGACAGCCCCAGCATTTT
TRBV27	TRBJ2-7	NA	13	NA	CASSLVGGREQYF	TGTGCCAGCAGTTTAGTCGGGGGACGCGAGCAGTACTTC
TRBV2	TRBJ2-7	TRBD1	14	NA	CASSVGGTDYEQYF	TGTGCCAGCAGTGTGGGTGGGACAGACTACGAGCAGTACTTC
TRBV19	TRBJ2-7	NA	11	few	CASSNSYEQYF	TGTGCCAGTAGTAACAGCTACGAGCAGTACTTC
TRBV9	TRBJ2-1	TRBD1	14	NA	CASSPRTGVHEQFF	TGTGCCAGCAGCCCACGGACAGGGGTCCATGAGCAGTTCTTC
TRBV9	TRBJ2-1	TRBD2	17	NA	CASSVASGGASYNEQFF	TGTGCCAGCAGCGTAGCTAGCGGGGGGGCCTCCTACAATGAGCAGTTCTTC
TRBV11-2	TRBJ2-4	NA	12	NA	CASSLSGPGSDF	TGTGCCAGCAGCTTATCTGGACCAGGGTCGGACTTC
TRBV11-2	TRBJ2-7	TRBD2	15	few	CASSLAGGSPYEQYF	TGTGCCAGCAGCTTAGCGGGGGGTTCCCCCTACGAGCAGTACTTC
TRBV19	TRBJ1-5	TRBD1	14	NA	CASSMWAGGQPQHF	TGTGCCAGTAGTATGTGGGCAGGGGGTCAGCCCCAGCATTTT
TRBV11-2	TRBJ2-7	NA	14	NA	CASSPTGSIYEQYF	TGTGCCAGCAGCCCGACCGGGTCGATTTACGAGCAGTACTTC
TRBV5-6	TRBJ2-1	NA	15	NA	CASSAEVPPYNEQFF	TGTGCCAGCAGCGCGGAGGTTCCCCCCTACAATGAGCAGTTCTTC
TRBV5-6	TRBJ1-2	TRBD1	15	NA	CASSLAQGAGYGYTF	TGTGCCAGCAGCTTGGCTCAGGGGGCGGGCTATGGCTACACCTTC
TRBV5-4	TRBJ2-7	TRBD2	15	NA	CASSPSSGGAGEQYF	TGTGCCAGCAGCCCCAGTAGCGGGGGGGCCGGGGAGCAGTACTTC
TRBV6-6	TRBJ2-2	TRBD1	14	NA	CASSGTGNTGELFF	TGTGCCAGCAGCGGGACAGGGAACACCGGGGAGCTGTTTTTT
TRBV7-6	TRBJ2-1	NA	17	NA	CASTSRGADPSYNEQFF	TGTGCCAGCACCTCGCGGGGCGCGGATCCCTCCTACAATGAGCAGTTCTTC
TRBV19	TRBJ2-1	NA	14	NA	CASSIGLGRNEQFF	TGTGCCAGTAGTATAGGACTAGGACGGAATGAGCAGTTCTTC
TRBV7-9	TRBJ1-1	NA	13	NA	CASSFPTNTEAFF	TGTGCCAGCAGCTTTCCCACAAACACTGAAGCTTTCTTT
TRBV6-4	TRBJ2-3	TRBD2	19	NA	CASSPTGTSGGTSTDTQYF	TGTGCCAGCTCCCCCACCGGGACTAGCGGGGGGACTAGCACAGATACGCAGTATTTT
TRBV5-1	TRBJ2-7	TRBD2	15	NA	CASSRGTSGTYEQYF	TGCGCCAGCAGCCGCGGGACTAGCGGGACCTACGAGCAGTACTTC
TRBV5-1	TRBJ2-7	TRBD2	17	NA	CASSLVLAGANDYEQYF	TGCGCCAGCAGCTTGGTACTAGCGGGGGCCAACGACTACGAGCAGTACTTC
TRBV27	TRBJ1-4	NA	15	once	CASSPKTLRGEKLFF	TGTGCCAGCAGCCCCAAGACACTCCGGGGAGAAAAACTGTTTTTT
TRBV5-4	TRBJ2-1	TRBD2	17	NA	CASSAPTSGGSYNEQFF	TGTGCCAGCAGCGCCCCGACTAGCGGGGGCTCCTACAATGAGCAGTTCTTC
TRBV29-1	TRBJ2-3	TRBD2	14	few	CSVTGTSSADTQYF	TGCAGCGTTACCGGGACTAGCAGCGCAGATACGCAGTATTTT
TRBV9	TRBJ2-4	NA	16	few	CASSPESGLAKNIQYF	TGTGCCAGCTCACCCGAATCAGGACTAGCCAAAAACATTCAGTACTTC